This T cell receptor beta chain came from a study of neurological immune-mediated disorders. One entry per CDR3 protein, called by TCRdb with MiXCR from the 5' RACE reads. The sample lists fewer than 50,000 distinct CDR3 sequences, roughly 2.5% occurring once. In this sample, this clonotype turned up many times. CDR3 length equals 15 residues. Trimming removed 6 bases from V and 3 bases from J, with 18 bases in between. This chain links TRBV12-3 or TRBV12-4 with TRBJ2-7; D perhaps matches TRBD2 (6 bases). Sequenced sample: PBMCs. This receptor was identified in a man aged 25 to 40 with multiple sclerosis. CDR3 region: CASSKSGLSDYEQYF. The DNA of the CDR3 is TGTGCCAGCAGCAAATCGGGACTCTCGGACTACGAGCAGTACTTC.